This T cell receptor beta chain was documented in a study of shared clonotypes between healthy human individuals. At the level of the study: CD4 naive and CD4 memory each took three plates per donor, while CD8 naive took two and CD8 memory one. General study points: Clonotypes not shared had lower generation probabilities than those common to all four donors.

This CDR3 contains 14 residues. V lost 4 bases to trimming and J lost 4 bases; unmatched junction nucleotides: 6. Germline assignment: CDR1 SGHTA and CDR2 FQGNSA. Sequencing used immunoSEQ multiplex PCR; TCRdb keeps in-frame clones, though not all of them. In the table there are 1.4 million to 1.5 million clones, 96% of which are singletons. Among the donors, all were Caucasian adults who lived in Nashville, Tennessee. In regard to this clone: Its antigen is unidentified.

The TCR originated in a man aged 30-40 years in good health. The specimen was naive CD4+ T cells sorted from blood. The subset is: CD45RA+ positively selected. The chain is built from TRBV7-2 and TRBJ2-7, with TRBD1 matching over 8 bases. The CDR3 bases are TGTGCCAGCAGCTGGACAGGGTGGGGGTACGAGCAGTACTTC. Translated: CASSWTGWGYEQYF.